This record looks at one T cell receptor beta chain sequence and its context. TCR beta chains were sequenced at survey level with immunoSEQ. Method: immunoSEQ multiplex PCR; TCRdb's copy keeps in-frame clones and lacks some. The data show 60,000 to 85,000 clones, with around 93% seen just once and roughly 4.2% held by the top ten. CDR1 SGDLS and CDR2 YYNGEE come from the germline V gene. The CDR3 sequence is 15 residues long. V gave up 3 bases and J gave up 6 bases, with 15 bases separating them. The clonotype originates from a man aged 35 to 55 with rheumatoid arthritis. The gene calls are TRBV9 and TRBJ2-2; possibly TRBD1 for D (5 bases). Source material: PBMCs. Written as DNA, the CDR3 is TGTGCCAGCAGCGGGATTCAGGGTCGGTCCGGGGAGCTGTTTTTT. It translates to CASSGIQGRSGELFF. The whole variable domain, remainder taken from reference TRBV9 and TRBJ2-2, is DSGVTQTPKHLITATGQRVTLRCSPRSGDLSVYWYQQSLDQGLQFLIQYYNGEERAKGNILERFSAQQFPDLHSELNLSSLELGDSALYFCASSGIQGRSGELFFGEGSRLTVL.